What follows are 30 T cell receptor beta chains derived from one specimen sequenced in a study of Ad26.COV2.S vaccination and SARS-CoV-2 variants. Treatment described: around 19 received Ad26.COV2.S at low or high dose, single or two shots; 5 received placebo; per-sample allocation not given. Sample collection was performed on day 63 after the first vaccine or placebo injection. Assay used: immunoSEQ multiplex PCR; TCRdb lists only in-frame clones, some missing. The table has 300,000 to 400,000 clones, 75% to 90% seen once. The sequencing used peripheral blood, collected in a trial of Ad26.COV2.S vaccine versus placebo. The receptors come from a person aged 18 to 59 who received the Ad26.COV2.S COVID-19 vaccine or a placebo.

This chain joins TRBV28 and TRBJ1-5; D unclear. This CDR3 comprises 16 residues. Per the germline V gene, CDR1 is MDHEN and CDR2 is SYDVKM. Trimming took 1 base from V and 1 from J, leaving 11 bases between them. The CDR3 coding sequence is TGTGCCAGCAGTTTATTTCCGGGGATGAGCAATCAGCCCCAGCATTTT. This codes for CASSLFPGMSNQPQHF.

Ten or more counts support this clone. The V gene is TRBV6-2 or TRBV6-3, the J gene TRBJ2-1, with TRBD2 identical over 8 bases. This CDR3 is built from 16 residues. Germline loops: CDR1 MNHEY, CDR2 SVGEGT. The V segment lost 5 bases and the J segment 0 bases; nucleotides outside the gene matches: 6. CDR3 residues: CASSLLAEGSYNEQFF. The CDR3, as DNA: TGTGCCAGCAGTCTACTAGCGGAGGGCTCCTACAATGAGCAGTTCTTC.

The rearrangement links TRBV7-9 to TRBJ1-1; D remains ambiguous. The CDR3 has 13 residues. Trimming shortened V by 3 bases and J by 0 bases, and 5 bases separated the two germline ends. Looked up from germline, CDR1 is SEHNR and CDR2 is FQNEAQ (reference sequence). As DNA, the CDR3 is TGTGCCAGCAGCTTTGGGATGAACACTGAAGCTTTCTTT. Translation: CASSFGMNTEAFF. Drawing the rest from reference TRBV7-9 and TRBJ1-1, the complete variable domain is DTGVSQNPRHKITKRGQNVTFRCDPISEHNRLYWYRQTLGQGPEFLTYFQNEAQLEKSRLLSDRFSAERPKGSFSTLEIQRTEQGDSAMYLCASSFGMNTEAFFGQGTRLTVV.

The chain recombines TRBV27 with TRBJ1-4, with unresolved D. The CDR3 has 14 amino acids. From germline, CDR1 is MNHEY and CDR2 SMNVEV (reference sequence). V was cut by 3 bases and J by 4 bases, with 9 bases left in between. Here the CDR3 reads CASSFSGGNEKLFF. The DNA of the CDR3 is TGTGCCAGCAGTTTTAGTGGCGGTAATGAAAAACTGTTTTTT.

This clone was detected once. The gene calls are TRBV9 and TRBJ2-7, with 12 bases matching TRBD2. Germline lookup yields CDR1 SGDLS and CDR2 YYNGEE. With 4 bases clipped from V and 0 bases from J, the junction kept 14 bases outside the gene matches. CDR3 length equals 19 residues. In DNA form, the CDR3 reads TGTGCCAGCAGCAAAGGTCCCGGACTAGCGGGAACATCCTCCTACGAGCAGTACTTC. It translates to CASSKGPGLAGTSSYEQYF.

This clone was observed a handful of times. DNA of the CDR3: TGCAGCGTTGGGGGGACTGAAGCTTTCTTT. This encodes CSVGGTEAFF. This chain joins TRBV29-1 and TRBJ1-1; a possible D gene is TRBD1 (5 bases). CDR1 and CDR2 from the germline V gene are SQVTM and ANQGSEA. V was clipped by 4 bases and J by 5 bases, with 5 bases between them. The CDR3 is 10 residues long.

The rearrangement joins TRBV6-5 to TRBJ1-5; D may be TRBD1 (6 bases). CDR1 MNHEY and CDR2 SVGAGI come from the germline V gene. V was pared by 8 bases and J by 5 bases, with 10 bases between. This CDR3 is built from 12 residues. In DNA form, the CDR3 reads TGTGCCAGCGGAACAGGGTATCAGCCCCAGCATTTT. Its protein product is CASGTGYQPQHF.

This sequence joins TRBV28 and TRBJ2-7; D unclear. The CDR3 is made up of 13 amino acids. Deletions cut 6 bases from V and 0 bases from J, with 9 bases between. CDR1 and CDR2 (germline): MDHEN, SYDVKM. CDR3 loop: CASSFSFSYEQYF. CDR3 in DNA: TGTGCCAGCAGCTTTAGTTTCTCCTACGAGCAGTACTTC. The complete variable domain, with remaining parts taken from reference TRBV28 and TRBJ2-7, reads DVKVTQSSRYLVKRTGEKVFLECVQDMDHENMFWYRQDPGLGLRLIYFSYDVKMKEKGDIPEGYSVSREKKERFSLILESASTNQTSMYLCASSFSFSYEQYFGPGTRLTVT.

DNA for the CDR3: TGTGCCAGCAGCTCCAGACTAAGCGGGGGGGTCACTGAGCAGTTCTTC. As protein: CASSSRLSGGVTEQFF. This rearrangement joins TRBV13 to TRBJ2-1, with 10 bases lining up with TRBD2. This CDR3 comprises 16 residues. Looked up from germline, CDR1 is PRHDT and CDR2 is FYEKMQ (reference sequence). After removal of 4 bases from V and 9 bases from J, the junction contained 12 bases not matched to a gene.

The CDR3 is CASSLSPGSYEQYF. The CDR3 coding sequence is TGTGCCAGCAGCTTATCCCCAGGGAGCTACGAGCAGTACTTC. The chain carries TRBV11-1 and TRBJ2-7; tentatively, D is TRBD1 or TRBD2 (5 bases each). Germline V CDR1 and CDR2: SGHAT, FQDESV (reference sequence). This CDR3 spans 14 amino acids. Trimming took 2 bases from V and 3 from J, leaving 11 bases between them.

The rearrangement uses TRBV28 and TRBJ2-2, with no clear D. Germline V gene lookup returns CDR1 MDHEN and CDR2 SYDVKM. CDR3 length: 16 amino acids. Trimming pared 4 bases from V and 0 bases from J, leaving 12 bases between. The CDR3 DNA follows: TGTGCCAGCAGTTGGACGGACGGCGCGAACACCGGGGAGCTGTTTTTT. It specifies CASSWTDGANTGELFF.

The rearrangement joins TRBV5-1 to TRBJ2-7, with D maybe TRBD1 (8 bases). The CDR3 has 17 residues. V lost 1 base and J lost 3, with 20 bases in between. Germline V CDR1 and CDR2: SGHRS, YFSETQ. CDR3 protein: CASSLSVQGGGDYEQYF. CDR3 bases: TGCGCCAGCAGCTTGTCGGTACAGGGGGGAGGGGACTACGAGCAGTACTTC.

The gene calls are TRBV7-9 and TRBJ2-7, with a possible D match to TRBD1 (6 bases). The germline CDR1 and CDR2 sequences are SEHNR and FQNEAQ (reference sequence). Trimming took off 2 bases at V and 6 bases at J, with 11 bases between the two ends. The CDR3 contains 13 residues. The CDR3 DNA is TGTGCCAGCAGCTTATGGACAGCTCCCGAGCAGTACTTC. This translates into CASSLWTAPEQYF.

The gene calls are TRBV28 and TRBJ1-2, with D possibly TRBD1 on 5 matching bases. Germline assignment: CDR1 MDHEN and CDR2 SYDVKM. Deletions cut 4 bases from V and 3 bases from J, with 15 bases between. The CDR3 loop spans 15 amino acids. The CDR3 sequence is CASSSPTSGDYGYTF. CDR3 sequence (DNA): TGTGCCAGCAGTTCCCCTACCTCGGGGGACTATGGCTACACCTTC.

The chain recombines TRBV10-3 with TRBJ2-1; D could derive from TRBD1 or TRBD2 (6 bases each). Trimming removed 0 bases from V and 6 bases from J, with 15 bases in between. Germline loops: CDR1 ENHRY, CDR2 SYGVKD. The CDR3 runs 16 residues. CDR3: CAISESNPGGLNEQFF. The CDR3 DNA is TGTGCCATCAGTGAGTCAAACCCTGGGGGGCTCAATGAGCAGTTCTTC.

This chain connects TRBV10-2 to TRBJ2-7; 8 bases align to TRBD1. The J segment lost 2 bases and the V segment lost 6 bases, leaving 9 bases of the junction unmatched. The CDR3 consists of 15 residues. Germline loops: CDR1 WSHSY, CDR2 SAAADI. The CDR3, as DNA: TGCGCCAGCAGCCTTAAGGGGACAGGTCCCTACGAGCAGTACTTC. Protein sequence: CASSLKGTGPYEQYF.

The genes are TRBV6-1 and TRBJ2-7; D assignment may be TRBD1 or TRBD2 (5 bases each). The CDR3 length is 16 residues. CDR1 and CDR2 (germline): MNHNS, SASEGT. With 3 bases removed from V and 0 bases from J, the gap between germline ends came to 15 bases. The CDR3 protein is CASSELSGTGSYEQYF. DNA of the CDR3: TGTGCCAGCAGTGAGCTTTCAGGGACGGGCTCCTACGAGCAGTACTTC.

The rearrangement links TRBV3-1 (or the pseudogene TRBV3-2) to TRBJ2-7; TRBD1 agrees at 8 bases. This CDR3 is 16 amino acids long. V lost 0 bases to trimming and J lost 1 base; unmatched junction nucleotides: 5. Germline CDR1 and CDR2: LGHDT and YNNKEL (reference sequence). CDR3 amino acids: CASSQDRDRGSYEQYF. The DNA for the CDR3 is TGTGCCAGCAGCCAAGATCGCGACAGGGGTTCCTACGAGCAGTACTTC.

This clone was observed many times. The CDR3 nucleotides are TGCAGTGCTAGTACCAGGAAGGGGCGAAGCCCCCTCGAGCAGTACTTC. Translation: CSASTRKGRSPLEQYF. V and J are TRBV20-1 and TRBJ2-7; the D gene is possibly TRBD1 (5 bases). This CDR3 contains 16 residues. Trimming pared 3 bases from V and 6 bases from J, leaving 24 bases between. Germline V gene sequence: CDR1 DFQATT, CDR2 SNEGSKA (reference sequence).

The chain employs TRBV10-1 and TRBJ2-3; D unresolved. Germline CDR1 and CDR2: WNHNN and SYGVQD (reference sequence). CDR3 length equals 15 residues. Trimming removed 5 bases at V and 0 bases at J, with 12 bases between. CDR3 sequence: CASSPFRSSTDTQYF. The CDR3 bases are TGCGCCAGCAGTCCATTTCGGAGCAGCACAGATACGCAGTATTTT.

The rearrangement joins TRBV27 to TRBJ1-2, with 7 bases fitting TRBD1. Looked up from germline, CDR1 is MNHEY and CDR2 is SMNVEV (reference sequence). J was trimmed by 6 bases and V by 5 bases; bases with no gene match: 6. The CDR3 covers 13 residues. CDR3 protein: CASSRTQGNGYTF. In DNA, the CDR3 is TGTGCCAGCAGTAGAACACAGGGGAATGGCTACACCTTC.

This clone was detected only a few times. The genes are TRBV3-1 (or the pseudogene TRBV3-2) and TRBJ2-7, with 10 bases that match TRBD2. Trimming took 2 bases from V and 7 from J; bases not matched to a gene: 20. Germline-derived CDR1 and CDR2 are LGHDT and YNNKEL (reference sequence). The CDR3 extends over 19 amino acids. CDR3 DNA sequence: TGTGCCAGCAGCCAACCCGGTGGGCTAGCGGGGGAGAAATGGGGAGAGCAGTACTTC. Protein product: CASSQPGGLAGEKWGEQYF.

The chain links TRBV4-3 to TRBJ2-1; TRBD1 might be the D (5 bases). Trimming cost V 1 base and J 8 bases, with 12 bases left between them. The germline V gene encodes CDR1 LGHNA and CDR2 YSLEER. The CDR3 contains 14 residues. The chain's CDR3 is CASSQASLGDEQFF. CDR3 nucleotide sequence: TGCGCCAGCAGCCAAGCCAGTCTAGGGGATGAGCAGTTCTTC.

V is TRBV6-5 and J is TRBJ1-1; maybe TRBD1 (5 bases). The V end lost 6 bases, the J end lost 0 bases, and 14 bases lay between the germline ends. Germline CDR1 and CDR2: MNHEY and SVGAGI. The length of the CDR3 is 15 residues. The CDR3 DNA reads TGTGCCAGCAGGAGCGGGTGGGGGTTGAACACTGAAGCTTTCTTT. This translates into CASRSGWGLNTEAFF.

This chain links TRBV12-5 with TRBJ2-2, with 8 bases matching TRBD1. Trimming removed 6 bases from V and 3 bases from J; junction bases left unmatched: 15. The CDR3 is made up of 18 amino acids. Germline loops: CDR1 LGHNT, CDR2 FRNRAP. CDR3 in amino acids: CASGNWGKTGVHTGELFF. DNA for the CDR3: TGTGCTAGTGGCAATTGGGGGAAGACAGGGGTCCACACCGGGGAGCTGTTTTTT.

This sequence joins TRBV12-3 or TRBV12-4 and TRBJ1-2; D ambiguous. The CDR3 consists of 12 residues. With 2 bases removed from V and 5 bases from J, the gap between germline ends came to 6 bases. In nucleotides, the CDR3 is TGTGCCAGCAGTTTAACGGAATATGGCTACACCTTC. It is translated as CASSLTEYGYTF.

This clone came up once. The chain recombines TRBV6-5 with TRBJ1-1; D not certain. This CDR3 spans 13 amino acids. Germline V gives CDR1 MNHEY, CDR2 SVGAGI. V was shortened by 7 bases and J by 0 bases, with 9 bases between the two germline ends. The CDR3 bases are TGTGCCAGCACTGCCCGGATGAACACTGAAGCTTTCTTT. Amino acids: CASTARMNTEAFF.

This clone has just a few counts. V gene TRBV5-1 combines with J gene TRBJ1-5; D is perhaps TRBD1 (5 bases). The CDR3 totals 16 residues. The V end lost 4 bases, the J end lost 0 bases, and 14 bases lay between the germline ends. Germline CDR1 and CDR2: SGHRS and YFSETQ. The DNA of the CDR3 is TGCGCCAGCAGCCCCCATGGAGGGGATAGCAATCAGCCCCAGCATTTT. Amino acid sequence: CASSPHGGDSNQPQHF.

This chain uses TRBV9 with TRBJ1-4; 7 bases line up with TRBD1. The CDR3 loop spans 15 amino acids. The V gene end was trimmed by 4 bases and the J gene end by 6 bases; junction bases not matched to a gene: 9. Germline V gene sequence: CDR1 SGDLS, CDR2 YYNGEE. CDR3 DNA sequence: TGTGCCAGCAGCCCTAGGACAGGCCGAGATGAAAAACTGTTTTTT. The encoded protein is CASSPRTGRDEKLFF.

The V call is TRBV5-1, the J call TRBJ2-1; 8 bases match TRBD2. CDR1 is SGHRS and CDR2 is YFSETQ in the germline V gene. The CDR3 sequence is 17 residues long. Trimming took 0 bases from V and 2 from J; bases not matched to a gene: 7. As DNA, the CDR3 is TGCGCCAGCAGCTTGGTGGGCGGGGGGCCCACCTACAATGAGCAGTTCTTC. Its translation: CASSLVGGGPTYNEQFF.